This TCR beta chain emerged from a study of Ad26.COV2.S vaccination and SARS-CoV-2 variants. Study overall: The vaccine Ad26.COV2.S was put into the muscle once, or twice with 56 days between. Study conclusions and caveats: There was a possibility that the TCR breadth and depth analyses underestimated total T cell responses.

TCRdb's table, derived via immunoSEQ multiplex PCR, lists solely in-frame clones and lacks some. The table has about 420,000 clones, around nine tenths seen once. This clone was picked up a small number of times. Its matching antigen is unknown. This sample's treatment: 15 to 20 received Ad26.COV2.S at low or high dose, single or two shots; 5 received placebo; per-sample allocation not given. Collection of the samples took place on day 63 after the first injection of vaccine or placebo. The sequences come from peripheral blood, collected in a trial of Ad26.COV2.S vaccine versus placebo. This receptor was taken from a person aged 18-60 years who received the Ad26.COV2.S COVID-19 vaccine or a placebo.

CDR3 sequence reads: CASSSIYGYTF. CDR3 sequence (DNA): TGTGCCAGCAGCTCAATCTATGGCTACACCTTC. The chain recombines TRBV11-2 with TRBJ1-2; no reliable D call. The CDR3 spans 11 residues. Germline CDR1 is SGHAT and CDR2 is FQNNGV. V was pared by 4 bases and J by 4 bases, with 4 bases between.